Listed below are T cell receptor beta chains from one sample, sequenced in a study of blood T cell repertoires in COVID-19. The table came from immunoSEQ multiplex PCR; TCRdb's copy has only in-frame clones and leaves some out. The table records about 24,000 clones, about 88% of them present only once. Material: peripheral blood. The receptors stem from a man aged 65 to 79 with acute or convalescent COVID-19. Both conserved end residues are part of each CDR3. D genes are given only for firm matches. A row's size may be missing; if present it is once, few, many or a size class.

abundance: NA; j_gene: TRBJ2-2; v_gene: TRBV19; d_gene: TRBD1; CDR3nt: TGTGCCAGTAGTTCCGCAGGGGGGAACACCGGGGAGCTGTTTTTT; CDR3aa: CASSSAGGNTGELFF
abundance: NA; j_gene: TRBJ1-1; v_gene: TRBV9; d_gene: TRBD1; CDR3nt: TGTGCCAGCAGCTCCCCGGGACAGGCTAACACTGAAGCTTTCTTT; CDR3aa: CASSSPGQANTEAFF
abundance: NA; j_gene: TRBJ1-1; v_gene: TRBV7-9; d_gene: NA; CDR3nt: TGTGCCAGCAGCTTAGACGGCAGGGTAGCTGAAGCTTTCTTT; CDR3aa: CASSLDGRVAEAFF
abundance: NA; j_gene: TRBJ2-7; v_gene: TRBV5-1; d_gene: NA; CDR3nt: TGCGCCAGCAGCTTGGACACGACCGGGTACGAGCAGTACTTC; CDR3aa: CASSLDTTGYEQYF
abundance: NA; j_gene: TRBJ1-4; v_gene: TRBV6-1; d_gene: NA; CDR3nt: TGTGCCAGCAGTGAATGGGGAGCAACTAATGAAAAACTGTTTTTT; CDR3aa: CASSEWGATNEKLFF
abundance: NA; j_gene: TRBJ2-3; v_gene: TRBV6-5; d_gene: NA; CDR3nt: TGTGCCAGCAGTTACGGGCTAGCGACTAGCACAGATACGCAGTATTTT; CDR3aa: CASSYGLATSTDTQYF
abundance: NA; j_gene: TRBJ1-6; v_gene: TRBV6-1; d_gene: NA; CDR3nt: TGTGCCAGCAGAGAAGACGGCTCCTATAATTCACCCCTCCACTTT; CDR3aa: CASREDGSYNSPLHF
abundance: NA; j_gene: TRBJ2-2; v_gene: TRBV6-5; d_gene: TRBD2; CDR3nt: TGTGCCAGCACCCCTGGCGGGGGGGTTACCGGGGAGCTGTTTTTT; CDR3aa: CASTPGGGVTGELFF
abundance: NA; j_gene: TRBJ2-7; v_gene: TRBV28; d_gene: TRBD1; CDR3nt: TGTGCCACCGAAGACAGGGGCAGGTCCTACGAGCAGTACTTC; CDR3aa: CATEDRGRSYEQYF
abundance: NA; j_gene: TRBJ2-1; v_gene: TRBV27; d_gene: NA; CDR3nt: TGTGCCAGCAGTTTATCTGGCCGGGGGGCGTACAATGAGCAGTTCTTC; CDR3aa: CASSLSGRGAYNEQFF
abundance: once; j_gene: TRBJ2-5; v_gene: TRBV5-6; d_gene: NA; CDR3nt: TGTGCCAGCAGCTTGGCTAGCCCCCGGGAGACCCAGTACTTC; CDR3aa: CASSLASPRETQYF
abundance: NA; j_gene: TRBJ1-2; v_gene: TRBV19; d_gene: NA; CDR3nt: TGTGCCAGTAGTATGGACACGCGTCTAGGGGGCTACACCTTC; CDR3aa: CASSMDTRLGGYTF
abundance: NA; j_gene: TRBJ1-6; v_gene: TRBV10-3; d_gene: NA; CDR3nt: TGTGCCATCAGTGAGTTCAGGAACTCCTATAATTCACCCCTCCACTTT; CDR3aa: CAISEFRNSYNSPLHF
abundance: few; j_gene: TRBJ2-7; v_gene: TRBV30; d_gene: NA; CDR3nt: TGTGCCTGGGGCGGCCCCAGGGGGGCCTACGAGCAGTACTTC; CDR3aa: CAWGGPRGAYEQYF
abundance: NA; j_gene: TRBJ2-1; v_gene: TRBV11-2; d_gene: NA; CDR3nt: TGTGCCAGCAGCTTAGAGGGACAAAGCTACAATGAGCAGTTCTTC; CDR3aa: CASSLEGQSYNEQFF
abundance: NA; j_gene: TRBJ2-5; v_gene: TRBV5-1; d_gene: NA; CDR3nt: TGCGCCAGCAGAGTCCCAGGAGGGGAAAGGAAGACCCAGTACTTC; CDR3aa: CASRVPGGERKTQYF
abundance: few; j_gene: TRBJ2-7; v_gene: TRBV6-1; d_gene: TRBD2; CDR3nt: TGTGCCAGCAGTGAAGCATGGCTAGCGGGAGTCGAGCAGTACTTC; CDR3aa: CASSEAWLAGVEQYF
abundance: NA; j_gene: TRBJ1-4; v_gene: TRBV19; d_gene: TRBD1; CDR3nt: TGTGCCAGTAGTTCGGGACAGGGGTATGGGGAAAAACTGTTTTTT; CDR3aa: CASSSGQGYGEKLFF
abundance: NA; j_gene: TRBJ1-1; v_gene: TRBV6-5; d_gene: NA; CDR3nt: TGTGCCACCAGGGACACTGGGAACACTGAAGCTTTCTTT; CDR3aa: CATRDTGNTEAFF
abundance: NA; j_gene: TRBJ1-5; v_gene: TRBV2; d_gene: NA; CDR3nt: TGTGCCAGCAGTGAAGCGCTCAGGCGTCAGCCCCAGCATTTT; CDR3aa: CASSEALRRQPQHF
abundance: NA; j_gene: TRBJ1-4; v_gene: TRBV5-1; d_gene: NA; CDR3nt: TGCGCCAGCAGCCCCTACGAGGGTACCGAAAAACTGTTTTTT; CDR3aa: CASSPYEGTEKLFF
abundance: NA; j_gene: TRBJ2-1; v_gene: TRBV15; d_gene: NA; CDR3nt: TGTGCCACCAGCGTTGGCCTAGCAGCCTACAATGAGCAGTTCTTC; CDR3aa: CATSVGLAAYNEQFF
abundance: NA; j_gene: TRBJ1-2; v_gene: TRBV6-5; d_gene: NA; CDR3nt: TGTGCCAGCAGTTACGACAGTACGGCTGGCTACACCTTC; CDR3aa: CASSYDSTAGYTF
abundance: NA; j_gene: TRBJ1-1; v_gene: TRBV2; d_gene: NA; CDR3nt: TGTGCCAGCAGTCAGGACATGAACACTGAAGCTTTCTTT; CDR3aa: CASSQDMNTEAFF
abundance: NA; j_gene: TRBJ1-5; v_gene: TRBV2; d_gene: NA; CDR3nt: TGTGCCAGCAGTGAAGGCGGCAGAAGACCCAATCAGCCCCAGCATTTT; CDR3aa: CASSEGGRRPNQPQHF
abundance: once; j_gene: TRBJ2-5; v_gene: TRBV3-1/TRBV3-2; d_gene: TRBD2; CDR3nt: TGTGCCAGCAGCGACGGACTAGCGGGGGGGCAGCAAGAGACCCAGTACTTC; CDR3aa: CASSDGLAGGQQETQYF
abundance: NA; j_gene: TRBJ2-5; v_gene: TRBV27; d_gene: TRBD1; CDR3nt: TGTGCCAGCAGTCCCGACAGGGGCCAAGAGACCCAGTACTTC; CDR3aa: CASSPDRGQETQYF